The 4 T cell receptor beta chains below were found in one sample sequenced in a study of T cell responses to AZD1222 COVID-19 vaccine. Profiling relied on immunoSEQ multiplex PCR, and the TCRdb table lists in-frame clones only, not all of them. The sample carries around 99,000 clones, around nine tenths recorded once. Sequenced here: peripheral blood, sampled 28 days after the second AZD1222 dose. These receptors all come from an adult who received the AZD1222 COVID-19 vaccine.

V is TRBV7-9 and J is TRBJ2-7; D remains ambiguous. CDR1 SEHNR and CDR2 FQNEAQ come from the germline V gene (reference sequence). This CDR3 has 12 amino acids. V was trimmed by 1 base and J by 12 bases, leaving 13 bases between them. The CDR3 here is CASSLGQDRPYF. As DNA, the CDR3 is TGTGCCAGCAGCTTAGGCCAGGATCGGCCGTACTTC.

V is TRBV6-5 and J is TRBJ2-5; 7 nucleotides match TRBD2. The CDR3 runs to 14 residues. V dropped 4 bases and J dropped 5; count of bases not matched to a gene: 7. Germline CDR1 reads MNHEY; CDR2 reads SVGAGI. This CDR3 reads CASSLAGGWETQYF. CDR3 nucleotides: TGTGCCAGCAGTTTGGCCGGGGGGTGGGAGACCCAGTACTTC.

The V call is TRBV28, the J call TRBJ1-2, with 7 bases that match TRBD1. V dropped 6 bases and J dropped 6; count of bases not matched to a gene: 7. The CDR3 loop spans 13 amino acids. CDR1 is MDHEN and CDR2 is SYDVKM in the germline V gene. CDR3 amino acids: CASSPTGLHGYTF. CDR3 in DNA: TGTGCCAGCAGCCCGACAGGGCTCCATGGCTACACCTTC.

This clone came up a few times. This chain links TRBV19 with TRBJ2-3, with no clear D. The CDR3 runs 12 residues. Germline CDR1 and CDR2: LNHDA and SQIVND (reference sequence). The germline V and J ends were trimmed by 6 bases and 5 bases, with 9 bases remaining between them. DNA for the CDR3: TGTGCCAGTAGCTGGGAAGGAGATACGCAGTATTTT. Translating gives CASSWEGDTQYF. The full variable domain, its missing parts supplied by reference TRBV19 and TRBJ2-3, is DGGITQSPKYLFRKEGQNVTLSCEQNLNHDAMYWYRQDPGQGLRLIYYSQIVNDFQKGDIAEGYSVSREKKESFPLTVTSAQKNPTAFYLCASSWEGDTQYFGPGTRLTVL.